The 15 T cell receptor beta chains presented below share a single source sample, sequenced in a study of CXCR3-negative and CXCR3-positive naive CD8 T cells. Researchers prepared the TRB cDNA libraries using 5' RACE with UMI labels. TCRdb re-called the 5' RACE reads; one entry per CDR3 protein, DNA not given. The sample has tens of thousands of distinct CDR3 sequences. Sequenced input: naive CXCR3- CD8+ T cells from blood. Stated subset: CD45RO-CCR7+CD27+CD95- naive CD8+ T cells lacking CXCR3 (TNR3-). The receptors were gathered from a human donor in good health. Some clones in this sample may be carry-over from other donors' samples.

J is TRBJ1-1 and V is TRBV7-9; the TCRdb D gene call, TRBD1, has no DNA to confirm it. Germline CDR1 is SEHNR and CDR2 is FQNEAQ (reference sequence). The CDR3 runs to 12 residues. CDR3 region: CASSHDSPEAFF.

This chain joins TRBV27 and TRBJ2-1; TCRdb's D call, TRBD1, is unchecked because there is no DNA. Germline loops: CDR1 MNHEY, CDR2 SMNVEV (reference sequence). The CDR3 extends over 15 amino acids. CDR3 region: CASSLRDRADNEQFF.

The V and J genes are TRBV4-2 and TRBJ2-7; TCRdb calls TRBD2, which cannot be checked without DNA. Germline values: CDR1 LGHNA, CDR2 YNFKEQ. This CDR3 comprises 16 residues. The CDR3 spells CASSQDSVLAEYEQYF.

The chain is built from TRBV27 and TRBJ2-3. This CDR3 spans 13 amino acids. The germline CDR1 and CDR2 sequences are MNHEY and SMNVEV (reference sequence). The CDR3 protein is CASSTPSTDTQYF.

This chain uses TRBV29-1 with TRBJ2-1; absent DNA, TCRdb's TRBD2 call cannot be checked. The V gene's germline CDR1 is SQVTM and CDR2 ANQGSEA. The CDR3 runs to 15 residues. The CDR3 here is CSVGGLAGAYNEQFF.

This chain links TRBV11-2 with TRBJ1-2. CDR1 is SGHAT and CDR2 is FQNNGV in the germline V gene. This CDR3 contains 15 residues. CDR3 region: CASSLEFGDRGGYTF.

The rearrangement uses TRBV7-8 and TRBJ2-1; TCRdb's D call of TRBD2 is untestable without DNA. This CDR3 has 17 residues. The germline V gene encodes CDR1 SGHVS and CDR2 FQNEAQ. CDR3 loop: CASSLGWIGGGLAEQFF.

This chain connects TRBV6-2 or TRBV6-3 to TRBJ2-1; TCRdb's D call, TRBD2, is unchecked because there is no DNA. CDR1 MNHEY and CDR2 SVGEGT come from the germline V gene. This CDR3 has 14 residues. The CDR3 protein is CANSSGLARHEQFF.

The genes are TRBV10-3 and TRBJ2-3; the D gene TCRdb calls, TRBD2, cannot be checked with no DNA. The length of the CDR3 is 11 residues. In germline, CDR1 is ENHRY, CDR2 SYGVKD. The CDR3: CAITERDTQYF.

The rearrangement uses TRBV11-3 and TRBJ2-5. Germline V lookup: CDR1 SGHNT, CDR2 YENEEA. The CDR3 loop spans 17 amino acids. The CDR3 here is CASSRPDEKSGKETQYF.

This chain connects TRBV9 to TRBJ2-3. The germline gives CDR1 SGDLS, CDR2 YYNGEE. The CDR3 covers 12 residues. CDR3 sequence reads: CASSYDAHTQYF.

The V call is TRBV6-6, the J call TRBJ1-1. The CDR3 covers 16 residues. Germline CDR1 MNHNY, CDR2 SVGAGI (reference sequence). The CDR3 reads CASSYSLPELYTEAFF.

This chain connects TRBV7-3 to TRBJ2-7. This CDR3 contains 14 residues. The germline gives CDR1 SGHTA, CDR2 FQGTGA. CDR3 region: CASSSLSGPYEQYF.

The rearrangement uses TRBV7-9 and TRBJ2-1. This CDR3 comprises 11 residues. CDR1 is SEHNR, CDR2 FQNEAQ, per germline (reference sequence). Here the CDR3 reads CASSPSNEQFF. Drawing the rest from reference TRBV7-9 and TRBJ2-1, the complete variable domain is DTGVSQNPRHKITKRGQNVTFRCDPISEHNRLYWYRQTLGQGPEFLTYFQNEAQLEKSRLLSDRFSAERPKGSFSTLEIQRTEQGDSAMYLCASSPSNEQFFGPGTRLTVL.

This sequence joins TRBV20-1 and TRBJ2-7; TCRdb returns TRBD1, unconfirmable since there is no DNA. The CDR3 spans 12 residues. Germline V CDR1 and CDR2: DFQATT, SNEGSKA (reference sequence). The CDR3 region is CSARQGDHEQYF.